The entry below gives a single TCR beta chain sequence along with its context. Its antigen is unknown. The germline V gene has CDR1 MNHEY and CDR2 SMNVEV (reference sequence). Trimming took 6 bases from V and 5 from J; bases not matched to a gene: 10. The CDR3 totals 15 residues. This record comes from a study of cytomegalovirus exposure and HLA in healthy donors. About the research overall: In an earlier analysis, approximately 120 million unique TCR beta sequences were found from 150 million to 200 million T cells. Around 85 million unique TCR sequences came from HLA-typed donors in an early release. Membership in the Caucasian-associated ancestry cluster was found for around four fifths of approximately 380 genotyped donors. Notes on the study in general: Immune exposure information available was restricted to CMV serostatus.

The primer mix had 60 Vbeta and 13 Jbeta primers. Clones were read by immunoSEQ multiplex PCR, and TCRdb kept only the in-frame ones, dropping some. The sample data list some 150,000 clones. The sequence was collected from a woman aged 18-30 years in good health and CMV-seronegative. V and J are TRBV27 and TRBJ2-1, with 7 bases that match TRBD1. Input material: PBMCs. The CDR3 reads CASSPITGENNEQFF. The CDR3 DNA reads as TGTGCCAGCAGCCCTATAACAGGGGAGAACAATGAGCAGTTCTTC.